This T cell receptor (beta chain) comes out of a study of OX40 agonist ivuxolimab in advanced cancers. General notes on the study: Ivuxolimab was an agonistic, fully human IgG2 monoclonal antibody directed against OX40 (CD134), a costimulatory receptor. Intravenous ivuxolimab was administered to patients every 2 weeks at six dose levels: 0.01, 0.1, 0.3, 1.5, 3 and 10 mg/kg. Of the approximately 50 dose-escalation patients, hepatocellular carcinoma was present in some 19, melanoma in about 15, renal cell carcinoma in 9 and head and neck cancer in 9. The dose-escalation cohort was around 83% male with a mean age of about 54 years, ranging from about 23 to 85. Prior anti-PD-1, anti-PD-L1 or anti-CTLA-4 therapy was permitted, and checkpoint inhibitors had been received by about 36% of dose-escalation patients. Partial responses occurred in three dose-escalation patients: two with cutaneous melanoma and one with hepatocellular carcinoma. The point of sequencing TCRbeta in the periphery was to test whether ivuxolimab changed TCR sequence diversity and drove clonal T-cell expansion. The paper reports the monotherapy dose-escalation portion (N ≈ 50 patients) of the phase I ivuxolimab trial. Study-wide findings and limitations: After ivuxolimab, CD8+ T cells had more expanded clones than CD4+ T cells on average. In the 0.1-3.0 mg/kg groups, partial responders had among the lowest normalized peripheral clonal expansion, particularly in CD8+ T cells. Low levels of normalized T-cell clonal expansion were also seen in some patients who did not respond. Clonal expansion of both CD4+ and CD8+ blood T cells was observed from baseline to week 6 at doses 0.1 to 3.0 mg/kg. Which antigens the clonally expanded peripheral T cells were specific for was not determined.

Remarks on this clone: What this receptor recognizes is not known. No much larger clonotype is one base removed from it; base qualities were not supplied.

Genomic DNA was isolated from the sorted cells so that the TCRbeta CDR3 region could be sequenced. The immunoSEQ Assay was used to sequence the TCRbeta CDR3 regions. TCRdb stores this immuneACCESS table with in-frame sequences only. Part of the clones is absent; in the studies checked, under half of the shortfall reflects unresolved V genes, and no reason is known for the rest. A total of roughly 50,000 clones appear in this sample, around nine tenths of them only once. 1.1% to 1.5% of the sample is in the top ten clones. V is pared back by 3 bases and J by 5 bases, with 14 bases lying between the germline termini. The germline V gene supplies CDR1 SGHDN and CDR2 FVKESK. Its CDR3 holds 14 amino acids, cysteine through phenylalanine. The sequence is cut down to CDR3 DNA, 42 bases in frame from base 1. The trial excluded patients who had a history of autoimmune disease or who were on systemic immunosuppression. Peripheral blood for TCR sequencing was collected from all dose cohorts at baseline, on cycle 4 day 1, and on cycle 7 day 1. The samples were taken from a phase I, first-in-human, multicenter, open-label dose-escalation trial of ivuxolimab. Adults with locally advanced or metastatic melanoma, renal cell carcinoma, hepatocellular carcinoma or head and neck squamous cell carcinoma were enrolled in the trial. Before TCR sequencing, CD4+ T cells and CD8+ T cells were sorted from peripheral blood as separate populations.

The sequence was collected from an adult with an advanced solid tumor such as melanoma, head and neck, liver or kidney cancer. Recombination connected TRBV14 to TRBJ2-7, and possibly TRBD2, on 6 matching bases. The input for sequencing was CD4+ or CD8+ T cells sorted from blood, taken in a trial of the OX40 agonist ivuxolimab. The DNA sequence reads TGTGCCAGCAGCCACAAACTAGGAGGGAACGAGCAGTACTTC. Its translation is CASSHKLGGNEQYF.